These 11 T cell receptor beta chains were all obtained from the same sample, sequenced in a study of T cell repertoires in cytomegalovirus infection. These receptors have no known antigen. TCRdb fed the reads into MiXCR, producing one record per CDR3 protein. This sample has roughly 730,000 distinct CDR3 sequences, with 30% to 35% found just once. The sequencing used cultured PBMCs, collected from culture after CMV antigen stimulation. The receptors stem from a human donor in good health (CMV status not recorded). Some clones in this sample may be carry-over from other donors' samples.

The V gene is TRBV20-1, the J gene TRBJ2-1; D not certain. CDR3 size: 13 residues. V was trimmed by 6 bases and J by 7 bases, leaving 16 bases between them. Germline CDR1 DFQATT, CDR2 SNEGSKA (reference sequence). The CDR3 region has the DNA TGCAGTGCCCATGGACGTCTACCTAATGAGCAGTTCTTC. Encoded protein: CSAHGRLPNEQFF.

In its sample, this clonotype was seen a few times. The chain links TRBV7-2 to TRBJ1-2, with 7 positions matching TRBD1. The trim removed 1 base at V and 8 bases at J, leaving 7 bases unmatched. This CDR3 region has 14 residues. Germline loops: CDR1 SGHTA, CDR2 FQGNSA. CDR3 DNA: TGTGCCAGCAGCTTAGAACAGGGGCGCCAGGGCTACACCTTC. Translating gives CASSLEQGRQGYTF. Full variable domain (outside the CDR3, taken from reference TRBV7-2 and TRBJ1-2): GAGVSQSPSNKVTEKGKDVELRCDPISGHTALYWYRQSLGQGLEFLIYFQGNSAPDKSGLPSDRFSAERTGGSVSTLTIQRTQQEDSAVYLCASSLEQGRQGYTFGSGTRLTVV.

This chain links TRBV20-1 with TRBJ1-5; a weak D match, TRBD1 (5 bases). V was trimmed by 5 bases and J by 3 bases, leaving 14 bases between them. CDR3 length: 14 amino acids. From germline, CDR1 is DFQATT and CDR2 SNEGSKA (reference sequence). The CDR3 DNA reads TGCAGTGCTGCCAGAGGACACCTCAATCAGCCCCAGCATTTT. This gives the protein CSAARGHLNQPQHF.

The chain recombines TRBV3-1 with TRBJ1-6; 8 nucleotides align to TRBD1. The CDR3 covers 15 residues. J gave up 11 bases and V 1 base, and 7 bases lay outside the gene matches. Germline CDR1 LGHDT, CDR2 YNNKEL (reference sequence). Written as DNA, the CDR3 is TGTGCCAGCAGCCAAGTCCCCGCAGGGGGCCCACCCCTCCACTTT. This encodes CASSQVPAGGPPLHF.

CDR3: CAIRAGARTEAFF. CDR3 bases: TGTGCCATCAGGGCCGGGGCCCGCACTGAAGCTTTCTTT. V is TRBV10-3 and J is TRBJ1-1; D might be TRBD1 (5 bases). This CDR3 is built from 13 residues. CDR1 is ENHRY and CDR2 is SYGVKD in the germline V gene. The V end was cut by 6 bases, the J end by 4 bases, with 12 bases between.

This clonotype was seen only a few times. The chain recombines TRBV2 with TRBJ2-2, with D possibly matching TRBD1 (6 bases). V dropped 4 bases and J dropped 5 bases, with 8 bases sitting between them. This CDR3 spans 13 amino acids. Per the germline V gene, CDR1 is SNHLY and CDR2 is FYNNEI. The CDR3 region has the DNA TGTGCCAGCAGTGGGACAGCTACCGGGGAGCTGTTTTTT. Its protein product is CASSGTATGELFF.

This sequence joins TRBV20-1 and TRBJ2-1; D gene ambiguous. The length of the CDR3 is 14 residues. The V end was cut by 5 bases, the J end by 0 bases, with 11 bases between. From germline, CDR1 is DFQATT and CDR2 SNEGSKA (reference sequence). The chain's CDR3 is CSAPDTNSYNEQFF. Here the CDR3 DNA reads TGCAGTGCTCCAGACACGAACTCCTACAATGAGCAGTTCTTC.

This chain joins TRBV4-3 and TRBJ2-5, with TRBD2 as a possible D gene (6 bases). The V and J ends lost 0 bases and 1 base respectively, with 9 bases between them. The CDR3 totals 15 residues. The V gene's germline CDR1 is LGHNA and CDR2 YSLEER. The CDR3 sequence: CASSQEWGVQETQYF. The CDR3 coding sequence is TGCGCCAGCAGCCAAGAATGGGGGGTCCAAGAGACCCAGTACTTC.

In regard to this clonotype: The junction departs from germline at one end; a sequencing error may be responsible. The V gene is TRBV7-2, the J gene TRBJ1-4; the D gene is possibly TRBD1 (6 bases). The germline V gene has CDR1 SGHTA and CDR2 FQGNSA. The CDR3 runs 15 residues. The CDR3 nucleotides are TGTGCCAGCAGGGGAGCGGCAGGGGTGGAAGAACAACTGTTATTT. As protein: CASRGAAGVEEQLLF.

This chain joins TRBV20-1 and TRBJ2-5, with TRBD1 matching over 8 bases. Germline CDR1 and CDR2: DFQATT and SNEGSKA (reference sequence). This CDR3 contains 15 residues. The J segment lost 3 bases and the V segment lost 0 bases, leaving 6 bases of the junction unmatched. The DNA for the CDR3 is TGCAGTGCTAGAGATAGTGGACAGGGAGAAGAGACCCAGTACTTC. Encoded protein: CSARDSGQGEETQYF.

This clonotype was seen a few times. The chain joins TRBV6-8 to TRBJ1-1; D not certain. The CDR3 spans 14 residues. Germline V gene data show CDR1 as MNHGY and CDR2 as SAAAGT. V lost 6 bases and J lost 1, with 12 bases in between. The CDR3 here is CASRGFSSNTEAFF. CDR3 nucleotides: TGTGCCAGCAGGGGTTTTTCCTCGAACACTGAAGCTTTCTTT.